The present T cell receptor beta chain was sequenced within a study of T cell responses to AZD1222 COVID-19 vaccine. Findings of the study overall: The sample set comprised mostly white British donors with more females, and clonal diversity was possibly underestimated. Per reports, nearly half of all spike-specific TCRs target regions that are unmutated in variants.

To note about this clone: What it binds is not known.

CDR1 and CDR2 from the germline V gene are MNHEY and SVGAGI. J gave up 9 bases and V 0 bases, and 3 bases lay outside the gene matches. The CDR3 extends over 16 amino acids. The table came from immunoSEQ multiplex PCR; TCRdb's copy has only in-frame clones and leaves some out. Of tens of thousands of clones listed, roughly 85% are singletons. This TCR derives from an adult in good health. The sample was peripheral blood, taken on day 0 of AZD1222 vaccination. The chain combines TRBV6-5 with TRBJ1-6; 12 bases fit TRBD1. As DNA, the CDR3 is TGTGCCAGCAGTTACTCGGGACAGGGGGCGCGTTCACCCCTCCACTTT. Protein sequence: CASSYSGQGARSPLHF.